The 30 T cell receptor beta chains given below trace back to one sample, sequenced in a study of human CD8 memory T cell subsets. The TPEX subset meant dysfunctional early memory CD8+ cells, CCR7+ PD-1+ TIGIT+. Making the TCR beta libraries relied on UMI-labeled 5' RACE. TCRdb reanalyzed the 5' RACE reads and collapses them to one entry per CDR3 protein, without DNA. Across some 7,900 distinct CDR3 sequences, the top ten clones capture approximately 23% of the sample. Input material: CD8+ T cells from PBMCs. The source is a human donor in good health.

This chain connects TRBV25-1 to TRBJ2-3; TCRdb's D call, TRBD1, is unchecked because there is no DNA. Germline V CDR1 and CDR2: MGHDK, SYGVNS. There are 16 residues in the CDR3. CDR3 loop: CASSGDPITSTDTQYF.

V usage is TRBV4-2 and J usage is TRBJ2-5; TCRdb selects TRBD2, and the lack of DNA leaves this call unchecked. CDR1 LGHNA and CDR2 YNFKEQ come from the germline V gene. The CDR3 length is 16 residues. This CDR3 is CASSAYPGTQQETQYF.

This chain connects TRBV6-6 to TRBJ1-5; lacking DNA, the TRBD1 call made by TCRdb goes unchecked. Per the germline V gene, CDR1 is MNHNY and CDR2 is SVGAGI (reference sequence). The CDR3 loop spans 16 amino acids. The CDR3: CASSYSTGGSNQPQHF.

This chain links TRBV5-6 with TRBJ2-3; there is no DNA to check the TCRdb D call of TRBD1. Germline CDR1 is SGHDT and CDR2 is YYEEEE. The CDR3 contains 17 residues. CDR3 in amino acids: CASSQTYEGGDTDTQYF.

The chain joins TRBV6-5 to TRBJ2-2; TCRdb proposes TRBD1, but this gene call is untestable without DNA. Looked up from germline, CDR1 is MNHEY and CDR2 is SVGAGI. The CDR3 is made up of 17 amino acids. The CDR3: CASSPGASQWVTGELFF.

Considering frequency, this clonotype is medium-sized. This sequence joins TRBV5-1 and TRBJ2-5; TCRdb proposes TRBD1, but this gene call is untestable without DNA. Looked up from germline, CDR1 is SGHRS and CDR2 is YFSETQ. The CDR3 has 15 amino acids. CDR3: CASSLEATSGGTQYF.

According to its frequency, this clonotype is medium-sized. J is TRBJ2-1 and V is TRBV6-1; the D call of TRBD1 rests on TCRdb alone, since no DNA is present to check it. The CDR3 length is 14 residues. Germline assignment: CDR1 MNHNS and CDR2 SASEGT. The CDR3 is CASSDLGASNEQFF.

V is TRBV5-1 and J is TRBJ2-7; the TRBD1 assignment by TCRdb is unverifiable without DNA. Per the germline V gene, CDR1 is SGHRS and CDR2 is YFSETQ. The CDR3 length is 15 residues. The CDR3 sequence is CASSPTGGASYEQYF.

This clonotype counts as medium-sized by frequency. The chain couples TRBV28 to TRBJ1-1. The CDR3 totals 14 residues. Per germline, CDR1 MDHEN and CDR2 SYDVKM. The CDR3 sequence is CASSFLLVRTEAFF.

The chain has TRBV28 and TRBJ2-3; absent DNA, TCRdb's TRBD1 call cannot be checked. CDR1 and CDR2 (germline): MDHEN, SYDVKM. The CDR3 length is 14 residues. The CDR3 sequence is CASSHRDSTDTQYF.

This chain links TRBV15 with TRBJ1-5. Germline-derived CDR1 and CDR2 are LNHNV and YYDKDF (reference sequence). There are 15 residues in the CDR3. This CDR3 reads CATSRGAASNQPQHF.

CDR3: CASSLTGADTQYF. This chain uses TRBV5-4 with TRBJ2-3; lacking DNA, the TRBD1 call made by TCRdb goes unchecked. The CDR3 covers 13 residues. Germline values: CDR1 SGHNT, CDR2 YYREEE (reference sequence).

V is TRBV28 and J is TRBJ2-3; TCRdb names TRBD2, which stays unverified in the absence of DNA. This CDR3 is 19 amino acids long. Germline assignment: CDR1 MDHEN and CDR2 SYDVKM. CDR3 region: CASSPRLAGGPEGSDTQYF. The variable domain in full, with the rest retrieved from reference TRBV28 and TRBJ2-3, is DVKVTQSSRYLVKRTGEKVFLECVQDMDHENMFWYRQDPGLGLRLIYFSYDVKMKEKGDIPEGYSVSREKKERFSLILESASTNQTSMYLCASSPRLAGGPEGSDTQYFGPGTRLTVL.

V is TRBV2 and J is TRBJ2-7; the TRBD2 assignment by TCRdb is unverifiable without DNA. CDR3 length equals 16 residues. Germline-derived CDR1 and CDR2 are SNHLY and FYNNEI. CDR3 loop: CASSGPTTGTLWEQYF.

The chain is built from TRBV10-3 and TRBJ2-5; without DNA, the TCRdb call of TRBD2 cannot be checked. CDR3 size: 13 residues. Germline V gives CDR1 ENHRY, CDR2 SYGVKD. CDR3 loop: CAIGPEWVETQYF.

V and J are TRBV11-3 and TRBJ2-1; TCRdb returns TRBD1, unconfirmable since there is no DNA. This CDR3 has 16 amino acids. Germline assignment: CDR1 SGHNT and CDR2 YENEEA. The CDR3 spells CASSLALGAEDNEQFF.

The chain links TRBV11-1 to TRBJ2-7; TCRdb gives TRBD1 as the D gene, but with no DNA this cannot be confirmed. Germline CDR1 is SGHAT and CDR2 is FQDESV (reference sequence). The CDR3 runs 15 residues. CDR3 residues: CASSLTGSQAYEQYF.

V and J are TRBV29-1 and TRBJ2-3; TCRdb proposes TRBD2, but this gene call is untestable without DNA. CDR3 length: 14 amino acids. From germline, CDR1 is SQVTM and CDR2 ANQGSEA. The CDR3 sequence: CSVVGTSGMDTQYF.

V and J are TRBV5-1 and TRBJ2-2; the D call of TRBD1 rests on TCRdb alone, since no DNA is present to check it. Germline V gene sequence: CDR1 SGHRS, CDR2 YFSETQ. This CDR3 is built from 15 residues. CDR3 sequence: CASSFSQGNTGELFF.

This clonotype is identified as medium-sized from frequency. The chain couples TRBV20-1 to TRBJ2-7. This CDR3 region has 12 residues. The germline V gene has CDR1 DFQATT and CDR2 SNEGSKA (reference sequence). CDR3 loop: CSARENSYEQYF.

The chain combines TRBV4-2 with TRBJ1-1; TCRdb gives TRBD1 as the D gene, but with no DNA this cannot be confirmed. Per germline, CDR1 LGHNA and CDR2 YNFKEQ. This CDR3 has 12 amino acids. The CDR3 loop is CASSPTGYQAFF.

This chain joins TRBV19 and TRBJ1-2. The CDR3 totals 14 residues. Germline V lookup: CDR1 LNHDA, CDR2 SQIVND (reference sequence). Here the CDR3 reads CASMDLGRTYGYTF.

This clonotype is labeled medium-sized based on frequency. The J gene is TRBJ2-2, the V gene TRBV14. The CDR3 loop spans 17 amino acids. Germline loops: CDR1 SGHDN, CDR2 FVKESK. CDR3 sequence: CASSQDFRQHNTGELFF.

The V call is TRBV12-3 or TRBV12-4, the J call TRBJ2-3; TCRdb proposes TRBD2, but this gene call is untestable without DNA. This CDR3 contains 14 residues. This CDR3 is CASSPGLVTDTQYF.

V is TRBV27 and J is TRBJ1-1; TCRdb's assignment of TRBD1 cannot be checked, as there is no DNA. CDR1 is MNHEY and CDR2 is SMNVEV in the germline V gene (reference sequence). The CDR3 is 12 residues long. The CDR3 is CASSPGTAEAFF.

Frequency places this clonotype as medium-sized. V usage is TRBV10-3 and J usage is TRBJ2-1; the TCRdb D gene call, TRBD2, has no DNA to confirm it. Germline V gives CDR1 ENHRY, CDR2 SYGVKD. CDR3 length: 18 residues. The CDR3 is CAISERLAGVSAVNEQFF.

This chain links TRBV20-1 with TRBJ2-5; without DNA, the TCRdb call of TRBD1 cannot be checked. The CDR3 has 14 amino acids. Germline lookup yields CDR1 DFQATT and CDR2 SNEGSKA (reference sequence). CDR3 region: CSAPGQGAEETQYF.

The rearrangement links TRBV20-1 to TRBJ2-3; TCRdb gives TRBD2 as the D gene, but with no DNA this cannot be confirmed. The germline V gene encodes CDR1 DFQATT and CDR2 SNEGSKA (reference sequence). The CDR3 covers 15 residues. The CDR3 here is CSVQHPGLAGDTQYF.

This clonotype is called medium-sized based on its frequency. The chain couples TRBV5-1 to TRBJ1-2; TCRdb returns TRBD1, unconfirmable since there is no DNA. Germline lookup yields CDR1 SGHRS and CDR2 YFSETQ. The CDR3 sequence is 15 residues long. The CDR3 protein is CASSSTGTGTYGYTF. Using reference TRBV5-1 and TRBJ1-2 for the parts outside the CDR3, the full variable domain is KAGVTQTPRYLIKTRGQQVTLSCSPISGHRSVSWYQQTPGQGLQFLFEYFSETQRNKGNFPGRFSGRQFSNSRSEMNVSTLELGDSALYLCASSSTGTGTYGYTFGSGTRLTVV.

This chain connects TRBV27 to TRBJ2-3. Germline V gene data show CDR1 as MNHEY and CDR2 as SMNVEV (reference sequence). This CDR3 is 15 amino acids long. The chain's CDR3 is CASSSLKYSTDTQYF.